This T cell receptor beta chain was obtained from a study of cytomegalovirus exposure and HLA in healthy donors. Study at large: In a previous analysis, approximately 110 million unique TCR beta sequences were found from about 179 million T cells.

The V segment lost 6 bases and the J segment 2 bases; nucleotides outside the gene matches: 10. Germline V gene data show CDR1 as MDHEN and CDR2 as SYDVKM. CDR3 length: 16 amino acids. The study's findings and limits: Reported results showed that the classifier diagnosed cytomegalovirus status with high specificity and sensitivity. Most subjects' HLA-A and HLA-B alleles were reportedly predicted from TCR beta sequences.

The primer mix had 60 Vbeta and 13 Jbeta primers. Sequenced by immunoSEQ multiplex PCR; TCRdb stores in-frame clones only, minus some. The sample holds over 95,000 clones, 70% to 80% seen once. For this clone: Its antigen is unidentified.

V is TRBV28 and J is TRBJ2-3; TRBD1 agrees at 8 bases. This TCR was sampled from a human donor in good health. The sequenced material came from PBMCs. CDR3 nucleotide sequence: TGTGCCAGCAGCCCCGGGACAGGCCTGATCACAGATACGCAGTATTTT. Protein product: CASSPGTGLITDTQYF.